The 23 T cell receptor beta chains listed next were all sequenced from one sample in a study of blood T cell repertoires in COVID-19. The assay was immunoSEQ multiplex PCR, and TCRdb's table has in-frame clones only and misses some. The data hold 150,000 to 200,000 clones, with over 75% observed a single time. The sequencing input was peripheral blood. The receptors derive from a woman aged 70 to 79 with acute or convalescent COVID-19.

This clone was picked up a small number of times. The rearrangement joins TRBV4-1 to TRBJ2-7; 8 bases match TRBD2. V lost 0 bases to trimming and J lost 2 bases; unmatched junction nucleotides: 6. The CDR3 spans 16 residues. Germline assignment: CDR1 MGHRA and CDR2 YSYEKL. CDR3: CASSQEALAETYEQYF. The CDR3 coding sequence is TGCGCCAGCAGCCAAGAGGCACTAGCGGAGACCTACGAGCAGTACTTC.

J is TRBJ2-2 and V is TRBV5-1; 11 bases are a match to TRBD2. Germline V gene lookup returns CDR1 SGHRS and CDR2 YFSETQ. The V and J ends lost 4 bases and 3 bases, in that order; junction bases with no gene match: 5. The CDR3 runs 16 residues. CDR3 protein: CASSRTGLADTGELFF. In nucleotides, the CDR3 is TGCGCCAGCAGCCGAACGGGACTAGCGGACACCGGGGAGCTGTTTTTT.

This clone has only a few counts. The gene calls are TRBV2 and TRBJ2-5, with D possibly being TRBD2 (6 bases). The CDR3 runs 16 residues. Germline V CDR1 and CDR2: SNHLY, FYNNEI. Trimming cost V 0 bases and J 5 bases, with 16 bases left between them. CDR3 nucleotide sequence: TGTGCCAGCAGTGAAGCGCTTGGAGGGGCTGGGGAGACCCAGTACTTC. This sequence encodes CASSEALGGAGETQYF.

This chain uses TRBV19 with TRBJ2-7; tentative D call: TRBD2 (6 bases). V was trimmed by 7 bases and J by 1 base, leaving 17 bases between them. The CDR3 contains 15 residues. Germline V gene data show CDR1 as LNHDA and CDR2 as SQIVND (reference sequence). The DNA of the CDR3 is TGTGCCAGTAAGGGCGGGCTAGCGCATTCCTACGAGCAGTACTTC. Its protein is CASKGGLAHSYEQYF.

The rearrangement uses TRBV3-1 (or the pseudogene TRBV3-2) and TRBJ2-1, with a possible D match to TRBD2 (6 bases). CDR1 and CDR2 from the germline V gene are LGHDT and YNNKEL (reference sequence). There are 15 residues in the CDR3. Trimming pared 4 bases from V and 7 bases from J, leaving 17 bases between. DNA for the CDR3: TGTGCCAGCAGCCCATCCACCCGGGAGAGGAATGAGCAGTTCTTC. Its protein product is CASSPSTRERNEQFF.

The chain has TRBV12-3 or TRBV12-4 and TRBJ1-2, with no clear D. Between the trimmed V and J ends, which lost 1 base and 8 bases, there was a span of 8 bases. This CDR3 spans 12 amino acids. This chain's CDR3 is CASSLGPQGYTF. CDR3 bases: TGTGCCAGCAGTTTAGGGCCCCAAGGCTACACCTTC.

The DNA for the CDR3 is TGCACCAGCAGCGTCCCCAGGGGAGCCCAGTTCTATGGCTACACCTTC. It yields the protein CTSSVPRGAQFYGYTF. This chain links TRBV1 with TRBJ1-2; TRBD1 reflects the table's D call only, with no check against the DNA. TRBV1 is reported as a pseudogene. The CDR3 extends over 16 amino acids.

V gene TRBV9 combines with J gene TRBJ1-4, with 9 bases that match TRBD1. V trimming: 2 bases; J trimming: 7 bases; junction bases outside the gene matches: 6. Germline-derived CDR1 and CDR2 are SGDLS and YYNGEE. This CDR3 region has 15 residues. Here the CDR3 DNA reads TGTGCCAGCAGCGTGGGGACAGGGTCGGGTGAAAAACTGTTTTTT. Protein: CASSVGTGSGEKLFF.

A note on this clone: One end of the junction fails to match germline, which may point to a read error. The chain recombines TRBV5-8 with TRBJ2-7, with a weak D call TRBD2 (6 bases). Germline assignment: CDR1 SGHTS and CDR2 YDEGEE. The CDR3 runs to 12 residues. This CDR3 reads CASSPRLVLGSF. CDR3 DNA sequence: TGTGCCAGCAGCCCGAGACTAGTTCTGGGATCCTTC.

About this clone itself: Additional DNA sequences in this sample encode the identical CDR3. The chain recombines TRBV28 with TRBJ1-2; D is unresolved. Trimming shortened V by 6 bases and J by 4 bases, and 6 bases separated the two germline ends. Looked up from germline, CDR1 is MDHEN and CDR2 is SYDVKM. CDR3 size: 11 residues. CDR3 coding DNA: TGTGCCAGCAGCAACAGCTATGGCTACACCTTC. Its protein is CASSNSYGYTF.

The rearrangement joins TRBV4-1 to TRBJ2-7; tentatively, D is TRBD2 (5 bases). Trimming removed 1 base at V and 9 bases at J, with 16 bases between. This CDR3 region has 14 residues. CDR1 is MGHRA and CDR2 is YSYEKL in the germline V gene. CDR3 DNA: TGCGCCAGCAGCCAAGCCCTAGCTCCTCCGGGGCAGTACTTC. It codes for CASSQALAPPGQYF.

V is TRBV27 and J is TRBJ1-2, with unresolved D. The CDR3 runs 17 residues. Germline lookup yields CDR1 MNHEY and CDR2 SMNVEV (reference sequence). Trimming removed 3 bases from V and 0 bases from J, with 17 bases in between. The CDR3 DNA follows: TGTGCCAGCAGTTTTGGCCCGATTGGAGGGACTAACTATGGCTACACCTTC. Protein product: CASSFGPIGGTNYGYTF.

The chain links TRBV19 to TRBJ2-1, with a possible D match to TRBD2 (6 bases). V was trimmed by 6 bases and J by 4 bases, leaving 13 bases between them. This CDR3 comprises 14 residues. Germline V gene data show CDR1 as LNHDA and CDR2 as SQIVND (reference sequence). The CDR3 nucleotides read TGTGCCAGTAGGTTGGGGCGGGAATACAATGAGCAGTTCTTC. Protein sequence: CASRLGREYNEQFF.

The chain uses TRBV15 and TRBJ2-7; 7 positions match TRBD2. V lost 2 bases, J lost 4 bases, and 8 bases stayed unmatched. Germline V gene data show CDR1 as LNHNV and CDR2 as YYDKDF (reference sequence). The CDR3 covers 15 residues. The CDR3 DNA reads TGTGCCACCAGCAGATCCATGGGGGGGGGATACGAGCAGTACTTC. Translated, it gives CATSRSMGGGYEQYF.

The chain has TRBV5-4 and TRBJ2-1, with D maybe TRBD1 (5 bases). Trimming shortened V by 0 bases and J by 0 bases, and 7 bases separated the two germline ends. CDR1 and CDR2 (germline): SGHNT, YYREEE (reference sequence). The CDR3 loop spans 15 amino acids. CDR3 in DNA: TGTGCCAGCAGCTTGGGACAGAGCTCCTACAATGAGCAGTTCTTC. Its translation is CASSLGQSSYNEQFF.

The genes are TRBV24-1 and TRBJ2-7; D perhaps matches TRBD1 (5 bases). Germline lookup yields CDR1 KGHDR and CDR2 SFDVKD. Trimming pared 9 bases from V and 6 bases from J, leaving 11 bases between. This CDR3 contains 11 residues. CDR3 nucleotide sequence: TGTGCCACCCAGGGCATGGGCGAGCAGTACTTC. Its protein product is CATQGMGEQYF.

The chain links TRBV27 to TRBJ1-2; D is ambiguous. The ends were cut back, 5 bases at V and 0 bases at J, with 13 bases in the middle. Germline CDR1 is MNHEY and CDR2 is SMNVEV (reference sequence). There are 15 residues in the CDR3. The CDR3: CASSLNRAANYGYTF. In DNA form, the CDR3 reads TGTGCCAGCAGTCTAAACAGAGCAGCTAACTATGGCTACACCTTC.

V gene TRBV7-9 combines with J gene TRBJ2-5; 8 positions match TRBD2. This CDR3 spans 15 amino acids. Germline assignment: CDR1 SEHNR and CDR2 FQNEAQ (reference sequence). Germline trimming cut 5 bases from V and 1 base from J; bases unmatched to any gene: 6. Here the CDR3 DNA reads TGTGCCAGCAGCCCGTTCGCGGGGGGCCAAGAGACCCAGTACTTC. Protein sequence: CASSPFAGGQETQYF.

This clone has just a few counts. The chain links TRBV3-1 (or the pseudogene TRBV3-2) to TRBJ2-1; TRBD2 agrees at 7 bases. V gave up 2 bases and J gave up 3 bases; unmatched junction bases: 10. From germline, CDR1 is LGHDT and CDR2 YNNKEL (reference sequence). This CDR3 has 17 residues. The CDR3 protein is CASSQIARELFYNEQFF. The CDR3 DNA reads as TGTGCCAGCAGCCAAATCGCGCGGGAGCTTTTCTACAATGAGCAGTTCTTC.

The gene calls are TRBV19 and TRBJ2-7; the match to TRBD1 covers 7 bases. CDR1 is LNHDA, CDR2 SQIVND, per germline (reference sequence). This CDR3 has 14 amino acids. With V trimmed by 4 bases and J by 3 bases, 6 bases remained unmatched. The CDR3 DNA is TGTGCCAGTAGTAACAGGGGCTTGGTCTACGAGCAGTACTTC. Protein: CASSNRGLVYEQYF. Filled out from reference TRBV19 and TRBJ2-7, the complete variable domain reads DGGITQSPKYLFRKEGQNVTLSCEQNLNHDAMYWYRQDPGQGLRLIYYSQIVNDFQKGDIAEGYSVSREKKESFPLTVTSAQKNPTAFYLCASSNRGLVYEQYFGPGTRLTVT.

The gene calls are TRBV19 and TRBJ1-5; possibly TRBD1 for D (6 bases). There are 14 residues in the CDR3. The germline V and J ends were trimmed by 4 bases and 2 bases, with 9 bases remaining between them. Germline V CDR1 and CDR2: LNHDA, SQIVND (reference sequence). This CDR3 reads CASSKRQGNQPQHF. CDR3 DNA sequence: TGTGCCAGTAGTAAGCGACAGGGCAATCAGCCCCAGCATTTT.

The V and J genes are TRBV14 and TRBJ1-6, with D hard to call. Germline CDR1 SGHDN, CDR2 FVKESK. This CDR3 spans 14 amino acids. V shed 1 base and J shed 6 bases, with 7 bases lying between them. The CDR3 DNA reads TGTGCCAGCAGCCAAGTTGCGGCTAATTCACCCCTCCACTTT. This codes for CASSQVAANSPLHF.

For the CDR3, the DNA is TGTGCCAGTAGTATAGGGCGCACGTCGACTAGCGGGGGCCAAGAGACCCAGTACTTC. Translation: CASSIGRTSTSGGQETQYF. The chain couples TRBV19 to TRBJ2-5; 12 bases match TRBD2. The CDR3 loop spans 19 amino acids. Trimming took 1 base from V and 1 from J; bases not matched to a gene: 10. Germline CDR1 LNHDA, CDR2 SQIVND (reference sequence).